The 31 T cell receptor beta chains below come from one sample, sequenced in a study of T cell responses to AZD1222 COVID-19 vaccine. Method: immunoSEQ multiplex PCR; TCRdb's copy keeps in-frame clones and lacks some. The table lists 110,000 to 150,000 clones, about 94% of them singletons. The material sequenced was peripheral blood, taken on day 0 of AZD1222 vaccination. The receptors stem from an adult in good health.

This chain links TRBV19 with TRBJ1-3; D is possibly TRBD1 (5 bases). The V end was cut by 4 bases, the J end by 7 bases, with 14 bases between. This CDR3 has 14 amino acids. In germline, CDR1 is LNHDA, CDR2 SQIVND (reference sequence). CDR3 sequence (DNA): TGTGCCAGTAGTAGCCGTCCAGGGAGGAACACCATATATTTT. Its translation: CASSSRPGRNTIYF.

J is TRBJ2-2 and V is TRBV19; TRBD2 aligns across 9 bases. Trimming cost V 3 bases and J 3 bases; bases outside gene matches: 8. Germline V gene lookup returns CDR1 LNHDA and CDR2 SQIVND (reference sequence). This CDR3 contains 17 residues. CDR3: CASSILPGTSHTGELFF. For the CDR3, the DNA is TGTGCCAGTAGTATTTTACCCGGGACTAGCCACACCGGGGAGCTGTTTTTT.

In this sample, this clone turned up once. The J gene is TRBJ1-1, the V gene TRBV6-5; the D gene is possibly TRBD1 (5 bases). CDR1 MNHEY and CDR2 SVGAGI come from the germline V gene. CDR3 length: 13 residues. With 6 bases removed from V and 8 bases from J, the gap between germline ends came to 16 bases. The CDR3 sequence is CASSLSDQGEAFF. Here the CDR3 DNA reads TGTGCCAGCAGCTTATCCGATCAGGGAGAAGCTTTCTTT.

The rearrangement links TRBV30 to TRBJ1-3, with D tentatively TRBD1 (5 bases). This CDR3 comprises 15 residues. With 2 bases removed from V and 0 bases from J, the gap between germline ends came to 11 bases. The germline V gene has CDR1 GTSNPN and CDR2 SVGIG (reference sequence). This CDR3 reads CAWSRGTHSGNTIYF. The CDR3 DNA reads TGTGCCTGGAGTCGGGGGACTCACTCTGGAAACACCATATATTTT. Combining the CDR3 with reference TRBV30 and TRBJ1-3 gives the whole variable domain SQTIHQWPATLVQPVGSPLSLECTVEGTSNPNLYWYRQAAGRGLQLLFYSVGIGQISSEVPQNLSASRPQDRQFILSSKKLLLSDSGFYLCAWSRGTHSGNTIYFGEGSWLTVV.

The chain recombines TRBV6-5 with TRBJ2-7; weak D call: TRBD2 (6 bases). Germline V gene lookup returns CDR1 MNHEY and CDR2 SVGAGI. V was pared by 2 bases and J by 3 bases, with 17 bases between. This CDR3 comprises 16 residues. CDR3 in DNA: TGTGCCAGCAGTTACGGTAGGAGGGGAAGGGGCTACGAGCAGTACTTC. This codes for CASSYGRRGRGYEQYF.

The rearrangement uses TRBV4-1 and TRBJ2-7; tentative D call: TRBD2 (6 bases). Trimming took off 3 bases at V and 6 bases at J, with 21 bases between the two ends. The V gene's germline CDR1 is MGHRA and CDR2 YSYEKL. The CDR3 covers 16 residues. In DNA, the CDR3 is TGCGCCAGCAGCCAGGACGGGACTCCCTTAGTAGGCGAGCAGTACTTC. It yields the protein CASSQDGTPLVGEQYF.

The V gene is TRBV24-1, the J gene TRBJ2-4; D perhaps matches TRBD1 (5 bases). Germline CDR1 reads KGHDR; CDR2 reads SFDVKD. V was cut by 3 bases and J by 9 bases, with 8 bases left in between. This CDR3 contains 12 residues. The CDR3 reads CATSDGASIQYF. The CDR3 bases are TGTGCCACCAGTGATGGGGCCAGCATTCAGTACTTC.

The V and J genes are TRBV7-7 and TRBJ2-7; 8 nucleotides line up with TRBD2. Losses at the gene ends were 4 bases for V and 7 bases for J; bases not matched to a gene: 15. The germline gives CDR1 SSHAT, CDR2 FNYEAQ (reference sequence). The CDR3 runs to 16 residues. Here the CDR3 reads CASSSGTSGVLGEQYF. In DNA, the CDR3 is TGTGCCAGCAGCTCCGGAACTAGCGGAGTTTTGGGGGAGCAGTACTTC.

The chain recombines TRBV6-5 with TRBJ2-1, with 8 positions matching TRBD2. CDR1 is MNHEY, CDR2 SVGAGI, per germline. This CDR3 contains 15 residues. J lost 8 bases, V lost 6 bases, and 12 bases had no gene match. CDR3 in DNA: TGTGCCAGCAGGAGCCTAGCGGGCGGTGTCTATGAGCAGTTCTTC. Translated: CASRSLAGGVYEQFF.

J is TRBJ1-2 and V is TRBV30; 9 bases align to TRBD1. The length of the CDR3 is 12 residues. Unmatched junction bases numbered 4, after V lost 3 bases and J lost 8 bases. Germline values: CDR1 GTSNPN, CDR2 SVGIG (reference sequence). DNA of the CDR3: TGTGCCTGGAGGCCGGGACAGGGAGGCTACACCTTC. Protein sequence: CAWRPGQGGYTF.

V is TRBV10-2 and J is TRBJ1-3; D perhaps matches TRBD1 (6 bases). The V end lost 6 bases, the J end lost 4 bases, and 19 bases lay between the germline ends. The CDR3 spans 16 residues. Germline CDR1 is WSHSY and CDR2 is SAAADI. In nucleotides, the CDR3 is TGCGCCAGCAGGGCCCCGGGGGCCGATATCGGAAACACCATATATTTT. Translation gives CASRAPGADIGNTIYF.

In DNA, the CDR3 is TGTGCCAGCAGCTTGGGGGCAGGACGGTTGAATGGCTACACCTTC. Protein: CASSLGAGRLNGYTF. This rearrangement joins TRBV5-4 to TRBJ1-2; D is ambiguous. Trimming cost V 0 bases and J 6 bases, with 15 bases left between them. Per the germline V gene, CDR1 is SGHNT and CDR2 is YYREEE (reference sequence). CDR3 length: 15 amino acids.

The rearrangement uses TRBV10-1 and TRBJ1-2, with TRBD1 identical over 8 bases. Per the germline V gene, CDR1 is WNHNN and CDR2 is SYGVQD (reference sequence). This CDR3 contains 13 residues. Trimming took 1 base from V and 8 from J; bases not matched to a gene: 3. The CDR3 DNA follows: TGCGCCAGCAGTGAGTGGACAGGGAGCGGCTACACCTTC. Its translation is CASSEWTGSGYTF.

The chain couples TRBV6-6 to TRBJ2-2, with a possible D match to TRBD2 (5 bases). This CDR3 has 12 residues. Trimming removed 6 bases from V and 7 bases from J, with 9 bases in between. Per germline, CDR1 MNHNY and CDR2 SVGAGI (reference sequence). The CDR3 loop reads CASRLGNGELFF. In nucleotides, the CDR3 is TGTGCCAGCAGGCTCGGGAACGGGGAGCTGTTTTTT.

The chain employs TRBV7-2 and TRBJ2-3, with D hard to call. This CDR3 comprises 17 residues. Trimming took off 0 bases at V and 0 bases at J, with 13 bases between the two ends. Germline CDR1 reads SGHTA; CDR2 reads FQGNSA. The CDR3 here is CASSLAGVLDSTDTQYF. CDR3 in DNA: TGTGCCAGCAGCTTAGCTGGGGTTTTAGACAGCACAGATACGCAGTATTTT.

The chain uses TRBV9 and TRBJ2-7; 10 nucleotides align to TRBD2. With 4 bases clipped from V and 3 bases from J, the junction kept 4 bases outside the gene matches. This CDR3 region has 14 residues. Germline-derived CDR1 and CDR2 are SGDLS and YYNGEE. In DNA, the CDR3 is TGTGCCAGCAGCCGAAGCGGGAGGGGCTACGAGCAGTACTTC. This codes for CASSRSGRGYEQYF.

The chain combines TRBV9 with TRBJ2-7; 12 bases are a match to TRBD2. CDR3 length: 17 residues. The junction had 9 bases not matched to a gene; V was cut back by 4 bases and J by 1 base. Germline V CDR1 and CDR2: SGDLS, YYNGEE. CDR3 nucleotides: TGTGCCAGCAGCCCCCCCCATCTAGCGGGAGGGTCCTACGAGCAGTACTTC. Protein sequence: CASSPPHLAGGSYEQYF. The variable domain in full, completed from reference TRBV9 and TRBJ2-7, reads DSGVTQTPKHLITATGQRVTLRCSPRSGDLSVYWYQQSLDQGLQFLIQYYNGEERAKGNILERFSAQQFPDLHSELNLSSLELGDSALYFCASSPPHLAGGSYEQYFGPGTRLTVT.

This chain connects TRBV19 to TRBJ1-4; 9 bases line up with TRBD1. The CDR3 covers 14 residues. Trimming at V came to 7 bases and at J to 8 bases, leaving 8 bases not matched to a gene. Germline loops: CDR1 LNHDA, CDR2 SQIVND (reference sequence). CDR3 protein: CASTYTGGLEKLFF. Written as DNA, the CDR3 is TGTGCCAGTACCTACACAGGGGGCTTAGAAAAACTGTTTTTT.

The chain joins TRBV10-1 to TRBJ1-1; D gene unclear. The V gene lost 10 bases and the J gene lost 4 bases, with 16 bases spanning the gap. CDR3 size: 13 residues. Germline CDR1 and CDR2: WNHNN and SYGVQD (reference sequence). CDR3 protein: CATASKGSTEAFF. DNA for the CDR3: TGCGCCACAGCCTCGAAGGGTAGCACTGAAGCTTTCTTT.

J is TRBJ2-1 and V is TRBV24-1, with D unresolved. This CDR3 contains 13 residues. Trimming pared 1 base from V and 8 bases from J, leaving 8 bases between. Per germline, CDR1 KGHDR and CDR2 SFDVKD. CDR3 sequence (DNA): TGTGCCACCAGTGATTTCACACCCCATGAGCAGTTCTTC. This gives the protein CATSDFTPHEQFF.

V gene TRBV6-1 combines with J gene TRBJ2-2; D call uncertain. The CDR3 runs to 15 residues. Germline values: CDR1 MNHNS, CDR2 SASEGT. Trimming shortened V by 0 bases and J by 4 bases, and 9 bases separated the two germline ends. CDR3 sequence reads: CASSEASSPTGELFF. For the CDR3, the DNA is TGTGCCAGCAGTGAAGCGTCAAGCCCCACCGGGGAGCTGTTTTTT.

V is TRBV2 and J is TRBJ2-1; no clear D. Germline values: CDR1 SNHLY, CDR2 FYNNEI. The CDR3 loop spans 13 amino acids. Trimming removed 6 bases from V and 4 bases from J, with 10 bases in between. The chain's CDR3 is CASSSEAYNEQFF. As DNA, the CDR3 is TGTGCCAGCAGCTCAGAGGCTTACAATGAGCAGTTCTTC.

The rearrangement joins TRBV7-2 to TRBJ1-2, with D hard to call. V was clipped by 3 bases and J by 4 bases, with 9 bases between them. This CDR3 is built from 13 residues. The germline V gene has CDR1 SGHTA and CDR2 FQGNSA. CDR3 in amino acids: CASSFTGFYGYTF. As DNA, the CDR3 is TGTGCCAGCAGCTTTACGGGGTTCTATGGCTACACCTTC.

The chain couples TRBV7-6 to TRBJ2-7, with a tentative D call TRBD1 (5 bases). There are 15 residues in the CDR3. The germline V gene has CDR1 SGHVS and CDR2 FNYEAQ. V dropped 1 base and J dropped 0 bases, with 10 bases sitting between them. CDR3 in DNA: TGTGCCAGCAGCTTAGTCAGGGCTGGCTCCTACGAGCAGTACTTC. This codes for CASSLVRAGSYEQYF.

This clone was observed a single time. The chain uses TRBV7-2 and TRBJ2-1, with 7 bases lining up with TRBD2. With 1 base clipped from V and 5 bases from J, the junction kept 8 bases outside the gene matches. CDR1 SGHTA and CDR2 FQGNSA come from the germline V gene. CDR3 length: 16 residues. CDR3 sequence: CASSLVRGRGHNEQFF. The CDR3 nucleotides read TGTGCCAGCAGCTTAGTCCGGGGGAGGGGCCACAATGAGCAGTTCTTC.

The chain is built from TRBV7-2 and TRBJ2-7, with 8 bases fitting TRBD2. The J segment lost 2 bases and the V segment lost 1 base, leaving 7 bases of the junction unmatched. Looked up from germline, CDR1 is SGHTA and CDR2 is FQGNSA. The CDR3 runs 16 residues. Here the CDR3 reads CASSLERVGRAYEQYF. The CDR3 bases are TGTGCCAGCAGCTTAGAGAGGGTCGGGAGGGCCTACGAGCAGTACTTC.

The rearrangement uses TRBV5-1 and TRBJ1-1; no firm D call. Deletions cut 2 bases from V and 4 bases from J, with 9 bases between. CDR3 size: 13 residues. Germline CDR1 and CDR2: SGHRS and YFSETQ. DNA of the CDR3: TGCGCCAGCAGCTTTCCAGGTGTCACTGAAGCTTTCTTT. Translation: CASSFPGVTEAFF.

This chain connects TRBV6-5 to TRBJ1-1; 7 positions agree with TRBD1. The CDR3 spans 15 residues. V dropped 0 bases and J dropped 12; count of bases not matched to a gene: 13. CDR1 and CDR2 from the germline V gene are MNHEY and SVGAGI. The CDR3 region is CASSYSSWTGRETFF. CDR3 sequence (DNA): TGTGCCAGCAGTTACTCGTCCTGGACAGGTCGGGAAACTTTCTTT.

The chain has TRBV5-4 and TRBJ1-5; the D gene is possibly TRBD1 (5 bases). Germline CDR1 is SGHNT and CDR2 is YYREEE (reference sequence). The germline V and J ends were trimmed by 3 bases and 6 bases, with 10 bases remaining between them. The CDR3 has 13 residues. The CDR3 sequence is CASSWGLTQPQHF. The CDR3 coding sequence is TGTGCCAGCAGCTGGGGCTTGACTCAGCCCCAGCATTTT.

The rearrangement uses TRBV5-1 and TRBJ2-1, with 7 positions matching TRBD1. This CDR3 is built from 13 residues. Germline V lookup: CDR1 SGHRS, CDR2 YFSETQ. After removal of 4 bases from V and 15 bases from J, the junction contained 13 bases not matched to a gene. DNA for the CDR3: TGCGCCAGCAGCCCACCTGAGGGACAGAAGCCGTTCTTC. Translation: CASSPPEGQKPFF.

The rearrangement uses TRBV7-2 and TRBJ2-1; perhaps TRBD2 as D (6 bases). The germline V gene encodes CDR1 SGHTA and CDR2 FQGNSA. The CDR3 covers 15 residues. The ends were cut back, 1 base at V and 7 bases at J, with 14 bases in the middle. CDR3 nucleotide sequence: TGTGCCAGCAGCTTAGATCGGGGGAGTTGGAATGAGCAGTTCTTC. Its protein product is CASSLDRGSWNEQFF.